This T cell receptor beta chain was documented in a study of EBV T-cell therapy then PD-1 blockade in nasopharyngeal carcinoma (dated by TCRdb to about 2021). V is reduced by 1 base and J by 4 bases, leaving a spacing of 14 bases between them. The CDR3 runs 16 residues from the cysteine to the phenylalanine. Only the CDR3 DNA stays, 48 bases, in frame from base 1. Reading the germline V gene gives CDR1 LGHNA and CDR2 YSLEER. The Qiagen DNeasy Kit was used to extract genomic DNA from the sorted cells. TCR beta chain deep sequencing was performed on the immunoSEQ platform. Processing in the source paper ran as follows. Repertoire data analysis was performed with the immunoSEQ Analyzer software. The clones in this table, taken by TCRdb from immuneACCESS, are in-frame only. Not every clone is retained; where verified, under half of the shortfall comes from an unresolved V gene, and the cause of the rest is unknown. V and J calls and clone size come straight from that table; D and trimming were deduced from the DNA. The sample table contains some 20,000 clones; only one count was recorded for under 90% of them. The top ten constitute approximately 29% of the sample.

In the case of this clone: The antigen this receptor binds is unknown. Per-base qualities were not stored, and no clone one base away is much larger.

Explained via the paper, the treatment or condition label denotes: AdE1-LMPpoly-expanded autologous EBV-specific T-cell therapy followed by anti-PD-1 nivolumab. The TCR was taken from a middle-aged man with nasopharyngeal carcinoma. The chain joins TRBV4-3 to TRBJ2-1; TRBD2 is a possible D gene, resting on 5 matching bases. The sequences come from CD8+ T cells from blood, collected at approximately day 61 from a patient whose treatment included autologous EBV-specific T cells and nivolumab. In nucleotide form, the sequence is TGCGCCAGCAGCCAAGTCCCCGGTGGCGGGTACAATGAGCAGTTCTTC. It codes for CASSQVPGGGYNEQFF.